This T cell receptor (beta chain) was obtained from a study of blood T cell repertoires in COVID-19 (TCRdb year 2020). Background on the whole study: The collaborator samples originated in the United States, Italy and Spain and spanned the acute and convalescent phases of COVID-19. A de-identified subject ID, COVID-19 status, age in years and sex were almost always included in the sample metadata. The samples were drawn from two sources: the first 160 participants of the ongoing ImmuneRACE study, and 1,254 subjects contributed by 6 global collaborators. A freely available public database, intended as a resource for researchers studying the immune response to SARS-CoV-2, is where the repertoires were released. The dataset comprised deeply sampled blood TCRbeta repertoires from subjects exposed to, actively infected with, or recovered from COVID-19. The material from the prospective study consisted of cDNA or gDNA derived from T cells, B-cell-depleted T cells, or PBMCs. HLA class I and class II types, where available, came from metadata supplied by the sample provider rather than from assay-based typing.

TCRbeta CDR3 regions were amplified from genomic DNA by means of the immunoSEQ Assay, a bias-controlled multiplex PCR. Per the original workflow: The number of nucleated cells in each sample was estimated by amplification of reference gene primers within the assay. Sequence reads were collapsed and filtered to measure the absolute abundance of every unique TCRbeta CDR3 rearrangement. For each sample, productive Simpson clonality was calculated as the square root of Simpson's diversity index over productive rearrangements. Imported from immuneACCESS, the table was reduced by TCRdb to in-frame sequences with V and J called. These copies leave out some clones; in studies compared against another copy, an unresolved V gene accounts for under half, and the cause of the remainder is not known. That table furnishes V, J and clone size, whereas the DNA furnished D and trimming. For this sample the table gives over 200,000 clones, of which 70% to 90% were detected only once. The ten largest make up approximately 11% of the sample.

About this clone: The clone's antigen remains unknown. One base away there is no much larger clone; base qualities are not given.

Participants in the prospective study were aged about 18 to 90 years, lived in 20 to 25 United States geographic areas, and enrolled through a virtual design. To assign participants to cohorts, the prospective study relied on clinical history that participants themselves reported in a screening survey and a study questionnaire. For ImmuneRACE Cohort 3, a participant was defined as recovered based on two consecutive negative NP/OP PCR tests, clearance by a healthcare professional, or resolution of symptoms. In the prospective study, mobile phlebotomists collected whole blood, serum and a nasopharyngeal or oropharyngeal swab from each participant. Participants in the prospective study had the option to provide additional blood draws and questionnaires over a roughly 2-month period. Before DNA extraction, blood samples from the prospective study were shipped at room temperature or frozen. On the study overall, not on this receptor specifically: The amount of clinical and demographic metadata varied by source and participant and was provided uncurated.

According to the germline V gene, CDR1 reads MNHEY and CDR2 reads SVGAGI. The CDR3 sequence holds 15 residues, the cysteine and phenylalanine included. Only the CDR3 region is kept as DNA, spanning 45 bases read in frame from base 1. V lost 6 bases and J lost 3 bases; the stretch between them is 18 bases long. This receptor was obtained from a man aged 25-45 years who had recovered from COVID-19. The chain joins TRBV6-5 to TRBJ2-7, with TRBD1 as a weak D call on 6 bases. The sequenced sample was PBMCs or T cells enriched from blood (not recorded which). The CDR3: CASSAVDRHIYEQYF. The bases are TGTGCCAGCAGCGCCGTCGACAGGCACATCTACGAGCAGTACTTC.